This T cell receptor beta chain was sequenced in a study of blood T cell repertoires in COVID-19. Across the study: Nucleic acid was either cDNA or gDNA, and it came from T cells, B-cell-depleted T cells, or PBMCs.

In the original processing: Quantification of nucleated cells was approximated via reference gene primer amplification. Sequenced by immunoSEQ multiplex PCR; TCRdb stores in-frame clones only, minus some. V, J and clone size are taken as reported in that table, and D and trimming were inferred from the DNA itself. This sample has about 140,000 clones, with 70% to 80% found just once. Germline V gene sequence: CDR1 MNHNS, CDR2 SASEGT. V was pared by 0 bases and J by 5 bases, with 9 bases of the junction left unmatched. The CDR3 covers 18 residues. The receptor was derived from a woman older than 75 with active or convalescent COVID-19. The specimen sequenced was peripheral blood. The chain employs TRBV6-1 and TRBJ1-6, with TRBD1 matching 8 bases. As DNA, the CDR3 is TGTGCCAGCAGTGAAGCCTGGACAGGGAGGCGGAATAATTCACCCCTCCACTTT. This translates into CASSEAWTGRRNNSPLHF.